Presented here are 30 T cell receptor beta chains from one specimen sequenced in a study of T cells in localized non-small cell lung cancer (TCRdb year 2020). The library relied on the immunoSEQ multiplex PCR assay. TCRdb retrieved this table from immuneACCESS and kept in-frame rearrangements only. Not all clones are present; in checked studies, unresolved V genes account for under half, and no reason is known for the remainder. The sample contains around 25,000 clones, 80% to 95% of them found a single time. The ten most abundant clones make up 13% to 15% of the sample. This specimen was peripheral blood, taken before any cancer treatment. Receptors originate from a man aged 40-75 years with stage III squamous cell lung carcinoma.

This clone was picked up one time. This chain links TRBV2 with TRBJ2-3; D possibly matches TRBD1 or TRBD2 (5 bases each). Germline CDR1 and CDR2: SNHLY and FYNNEI. The length of the CDR3 is 14 residues. The V gene lost 5 bases and the J gene lost 2 bases, with 11 bases spanning the gap. As DNA, the CDR3 is TGTGCCAGCAGTCGGGACCGCCTCACAGATACGCAGTATTTT. Protein product: CASSRDRLTDTQYF. Full variable domain (rest looked up from reference TRBV2 and TRBJ2-3): EPEVTQTPSHQVTQMGQEVILRCVPISNHLYFYWYRQILGQKVEFLVSFYNNEISEKSEIFDDQFSVERPDGSNFTLKIRSTKLEDSAMYFCASSRDRLTDTQYFGPGTRLTVL.

The chain carries TRBV7-2 and TRBJ2-4; D is unclear. The germline gives CDR1 SGHTA, CDR2 FQGNSA. V dropped 1 base and J dropped 3 bases, with 7 bases sitting between them. The CDR3 has 14 amino acids. The CDR3 bases are TGTGCCAGCAGCTTAGTTGTCTTCAAAAACATTCAGTACTTC. Protein product: CASSLVVFKNIQYF.

A remark on this clone: Other DNA sequences in this specimen translate into the identical CDR3. The chain couples TRBV5-1 to TRBJ2-1; TRBD1 matches 9 bases. Per germline, CDR1 SGHRS and CDR2 YFSETQ. The CDR3 runs to 11 residues. V was clipped by 4 bases and J by 15 bases; unmatched bases: 5. CDR3 amino acids: CASSDGTGRFF. CDR3 nucleotides: TGCGCCAGCAGCGACGGGACAGGGAGGTTCTTC.

This clone has only one observation. The chain combines TRBV4-1 with TRBJ1-5; 8 positions match TRBD1. V was clipped by 0 bases and J by 9 bases; unmatched bases: 10. CDR1 is MGHRA, CDR2 YSYEKL, per germline. There are 16 residues in the CDR3. In DNA form, the CDR3 reads TGCGCCAGCAGCCAAGAAACCGGGACAGGATTTCGGCCCCAGCATTTT. Its protein product is CASSQETGTGFRPQHF.

The chain links TRBV5-1 to TRBJ2-5; perhaps TRBD2 as D (5 bases). CDR1 and CDR2 from the germline V gene are SGHRS and YFSETQ. The V end was cut by 4 bases, the J end by 5 bases, with 18 bases between. This CDR3 region has 15 residues. The CDR3 sequence: CASSPTGSEWETQYF. The DNA for the CDR3 is TGCGCCAGCAGCCCGACGGGATCTGAGTGGGAGACCCAGTACTTC.

The chain couples TRBV9 to TRBJ2-5, with D perhaps matching TRBD2 (7 bases). With 0 bases removed from V and 0 bases from J, the gap between germline ends came to 12 bases. This CDR3 is built from 16 residues. CDR1 and CDR2 (germline): SGDLS, YYNGEE. CDR3 amino acids: CASSVVAGAYQETQYF. Here the CDR3 DNA reads TGTGCCAGCAGCGTAGTCGCGGGGGCGTACCAAGAGACCCAGTACTTC.

The V and J genes are TRBV9 and TRBJ1-6; 9 bases agree with TRBD1. From germline, CDR1 is SGDLS and CDR2 YYNGEE. The V and J ends lost 5 bases and 8 bases, in that order; junction bases with no gene match: 11. This CDR3 is built from 16 residues. CDR3 region: CASSAGTGQGYSPLHF. The DNA for the CDR3 is TGTGCCAGCAGTGCGGGTACGGGACAGGGATATTCACCCCTCCACTTT.

There are a few counts of this clone. This rearrangement joins TRBV7-2 to TRBJ2-7; D is unclear. Germline-derived CDR1 and CDR2 are SGHTA and FQGNSA. CDR3 length equals 12 residues. Trimming cost V 5 bases and J 6 bases, with 11 bases left between them. The CDR3 spells CASSMTTGEQYF. The CDR3 DNA is TGTGCCAGCAGCATGACGACGGGCGAGCAGTACTTC.

The chain employs TRBV9 and TRBJ2-2; no firm D call. Trimming took 2 bases from V and 1 from J, leaving 9 bases between them. The CDR3 contains 15 residues. The germline CDR1 and CDR2 sequences are SGDLS and YYNGEE. CDR3 sequence: CASSVQGGNTGELFF. In nucleotides, the CDR3 is TGTGCCAGCAGCGTCCAAGGTGGGAACACCGGGGAGCTGTTTTTT.

The chain carries TRBV19 and TRBJ2-3; D is perhaps TRBD1 or TRBD2 (5 bases each). Trimming took off 5 bases at V and 1 base at J, with 16 bases between the two ends. Germline CDR1 LNHDA, CDR2 SQIVND (reference sequence). The CDR3 is 16 amino acids. CDR3 amino acids: CASSPGTHTGTDTQYF. In nucleotides, the CDR3 is TGTGCCAGTAGTCCCGGGACCCACACCGGCACAGATACGCAGTATTTT.

V gene TRBV5-4 combines with J gene TRBJ2-1, with TRBD2 identical over 8 bases. The trim removed 4 bases at V and 5 bases at J, leaving 14 bases unmatched. This CDR3 is built from 17 residues. The germline V gene encodes CDR1 SGHNT and CDR2 YYREEE (reference sequence). The CDR3 DNA reads TGTGCCAGCAGCCCCCTCGGGGGAGCGGGAGCGGACAATGAGCAGTTCTTC. This sequence encodes CASSPLGGAGADNEQFF. The full variable domain, its missing parts supplied by reference TRBV5-4 and TRBJ2-1, is ETGVTQSPTHLIKTRGQQVTLRCSSQSGHNTVSWYQQALGQGPQFIFQYYREEENGRGNFPPRFSGLQFPNYSSELNVNALELDDSALYLCASSPLGGAGADNEQFFGPGTRLTVL.

The CDR3 nucleotides are TGCAGCGTTGAAGCTTGGCAAGGGTGCAATCAGCCCCAGCATTTT. Protein product: CSVEAWQGCNQPQHF. The rearrangement links TRBV29-1 to TRBJ1-5; D not resolved. Trimming removed 1 base at V and 2 bases at J, with 12 bases between. The germline CDR1 and CDR2 sequences are SQVTM and ANQGSEA. This CDR3 has 15 residues.

The CDR3, as DNA: TGTGCCAGCAGCTTAGGGACAGGGAGGACTGAAGCTTTCTTT. It specifies CASSLGTGRTEAFF. V is TRBV11-2 and J is TRBJ1-1, with TRBD1 matching over 8 bases. The germline V gene has CDR1 SGHAT and CDR2 FQNNGV. J was trimmed by 5 bases and V by 1 base; bases with no gene match: 3. The CDR3 has 14 residues.

The gene calls are TRBV19 and TRBJ2-7; D possibly corresponds to TRBD2 (7 bases). Germline-derived CDR1 and CDR2 are LNHDA and SQIVND (reference sequence). The V gene lost 5 bases and the J gene lost 5 bases, with 19 bases spanning the gap. This CDR3 has 15 amino acids. The CDR3 DNA reads TGTGCCAGTAGTCCCCTGGGGGGGCCTCACGACGAGCAGTACTTC. The encoded protein is CASSPLGGPHDEQYF.

The V and J genes are TRBV18 and TRBJ1-2, with D perhaps TRBD1 (6 bases). Germline V gives CDR1 KGHSH, CDR2 LQKENI. The CDR3 extends over 15 amino acids. V dropped 6 bases and J dropped 5 bases, with 19 bases sitting between them. The CDR3: CASSRGHSVLYGYTF. The CDR3 region has the DNA TGTGCCAGCTCGCGGGGACATTCTGTCCTATATGGCTACACCTTC.

The chain recombines TRBV5-4 with TRBJ2-5, with a tentative D call TRBD1 (6 bases). This CDR3 has 14 residues. V lost 4 bases and J 2 bases, leaving 12 bases between the germline ends. CDR1 and CDR2 (germline): SGHNT, YYREEE (reference sequence). DNA of the CDR3: TGTGCCAGCAGCCGGCCAGGGGTTCAAGAGACCCAGTACTTC. It translates to CASSRPGVQETQYF.

This clone came up once. The rearrangement links TRBV5-8 to TRBJ1-2, with 10 bases matching TRBD1. This CDR3 region has 15 residues. Germline values: CDR1 SGHTS, CDR2 YDEGEE. V shed 0 bases and J 4 bases; nucleotides not matched to a gene: 3. CDR3: CASSLAGQGVYGYTF. In DNA, the CDR3 is TGTGCCAGCAGCTTGGCTGGACAGGGGGTCTATGGCTACACCTTC.

The J gene is TRBJ1-1, the V gene TRBV6-1; D remains unclear. This CDR3 has 13 residues. In germline, CDR1 is MNHNS, CDR2 SASEGT. Trimming took off 0 bases at V and 11 bases at J, with 13 bases between the two ends. The CDR3 reads CASSEALRARAFF. Here the CDR3 DNA reads TGTGCCAGCAGTGAAGCGCTAAGGGCTCGGGCTTTCTTT.

The J gene is TRBJ1-1, the V gene TRBV7-6, with D possibly matching TRBD1 (5 bases). V was cut by 1 base and J by 1 base, with 7 bases left in between. The length of the CDR3 is 14 residues. The germline V gene encodes CDR1 SGHVS and CDR2 FNYEAQ. CDR3 amino acids: CASSLETANTEAFF. The CDR3 coding sequence is TGTGCCAGCAGCTTAGAGACAGCGAACACTGAAGCTTTCTTT.

The chain combines TRBV6-5 with TRBJ1-4; 10 bases map to TRBD1. V shed 5 bases and J 8 bases; nucleotides not matched to a gene: 5. Looked up from germline, CDR1 is MNHEY and CDR2 is SVGAGI. The CDR3 extends over 14 amino acids. In nucleotides, the CDR3 is TGTGCCAGCAGTATGGACAGGGGGTACGAAAAACTGTTTTTT. Translating it yields CASSMDRGYEKLFF.

This chain joins TRBV28 and TRBJ2-7, with D uncertain. With 6 bases removed from V and 0 bases from J, the gap between germline ends came to 9 bases. CDR1 and CDR2 from the germline V gene are MDHEN and SYDVKM. The CDR3 has 13 residues. CDR3 protein: CASREVSSYEQYF. CDR3 DNA sequence: TGTGCCAGCAGGGAAGTGTCCTCCTACGAGCAGTACTTC.

The chain uses TRBV5-1 and TRBJ2-5, with TRBD2 matching over 11 bases. Germline V CDR1 and CDR2: SGHRS, YFSETQ. After removal of 5 bases from V and 4 bases from J, the junction contained 7 bases not matched to a gene. This CDR3 is built from 15 residues. The CDR3 protein is CASRSLAGGGETQYF. DNA for the CDR3: TGCGCCAGCAGATCTTTAGCGGGAGGGGGAGAGACCCAGTACTTC.

The chain combines TRBV30 with TRBJ1-1; tentatively, D is TRBD1 (5 bases). V gave up 0 bases and J gave up 3 bases, with 11 bases separating them. CDR1 and CDR2 (germline): GTSNPN, SVGIG (reference sequence). The CDR3 length is 14 residues. Here the CDR3 DNA reads TGTGCCTGGAGTGTAACGGGGCGCGACACTGAAGCTTTCTTT. Translated, it gives CAWSVTGRDTEAFF.

The chain links TRBV6-5 to TRBJ2-7, with 8 nucleotides matching TRBD1. There are 14 residues in the CDR3. In germline, CDR1 is MNHEY, CDR2 SVGAGI. With V trimmed by 7 bases and J by 7 bases, 12 bases remained unmatched. The chain's CDR3 is CASTPDRAFGEQYF. As DNA, the CDR3 is TGTGCCAGCACCCCGGACAGGGCCTTTGGGGAGCAGTACTTC.

This chain links TRBV28 with TRBJ1-5; no clear D. V was shortened by 5 bases and J by 3 bases, with 8 bases between the two germline ends. Germline CDR1 reads MDHEN; CDR2 reads SYDVKM. The length of the CDR3 is 13 residues. The CDR3 region is CASSPPLNQPQHF. The CDR3 DNA reads TGTGCCAGCAGTCCACCCCTCAATCAGCCCCAGCATTTT.

This chain connects TRBV28 to TRBJ1-5; 10 bases fit TRBD1. The length of the CDR3 is 17 residues. Unmatched junction bases numbered 15, after V lost 7 bases and J lost 6 bases. Germline V lookup: CDR1 MDHEN, CDR2 SYDVKM. CDR3 nucleotides: TGTGCCAGCACTCGATCCCTGACCGGGACAGGGGTTCAGCCCCAGCATTTT. The encoded protein is CASTRSLTGTGVQPQHF.

The DNA for the CDR3 is TGCGCCAGCAGCCAAGATACGTATCCGGCCCCCTACGAGCAGTACTTC. It translates to CASSQDTYPAPYEQYF. The rearrangement joins TRBV4-3 to TRBJ2-7, with no clear D. Trimming took 0 bases from V and 2 from J, leaving 14 bases between them. Germline CDR1 is LGHNA and CDR2 is YSLEER. The CDR3 length is 16 residues.

The chain combines TRBV5-4 with TRBJ2-1; 7 positions agree with TRBD2. J was trimmed by 6 bases and V by 4 bases; bases with no gene match: 7. CDR1 is SGHNT and CDR2 is YYREEE in the germline V gene (reference sequence). The CDR3 totals 14 residues. CDR3 nucleotides: TGTGCCAGCAGCCCTAGCGGAGGGGTCAATGAGCAGTTCTTC. The encoded protein is CASSPSGGVNEQFF. Together with reference TRBV5-4 and TRBJ2-1, the CDR3 gives the full variable domain: ETGVTQSPTHLIKTRGQQVTLRCSSQSGHNTVSWYQQALGQGPQFIFQYYREEENGRGNFPPRFSGLQFPNYSSELNVNALELDDSALYLCASSPSGGVNEQFFGPGTRLTVL.

The rearrangement uses TRBV14 and TRBJ1-2; 7 positions agree with TRBD1. The CDR3 has 13 residues. CDR1 is SGHDN, CDR2 FVKESK, per germline. The V segment lost 0 bases and the J segment 8 bases; nucleotides outside the gene matches: 3. CDR3 nucleotide sequence: TGTGCCAGCAGCCAAGACCGGACAGGCGGCTACACCTTC. Residues: CASSQDRTGGYTF.

This clone occurred once. The chain joins TRBV7-9 to TRBJ1-4; 8 bases agree with TRBD1. The CDR3 is 15 residues long. V shed 5 bases, J shed 7 bases, and the junction held 9 bases outside the gene matches. Germline assignment: CDR1 SEHNR and CDR2 FQNEAQ (reference sequence). The CDR3 spells CASSADRGGGEKLFF. CDR3 nucleotide sequence: TGTGCCAGCAGCGCAGACAGGGGCGGCGGTGAAAAACTGTTTTTT.